This TCR beta chain was found in a study of T cells in Graves' hyperthyroidism and ophthalmopathy. Study-wide results and limits: A model using 13 V-J features told ophthalmopathy apart from stable hyperthyroidism. Blood also carried most thyroid clonotypes expanded above 0.001.

This clonotype has a handful of counts. Antigen specificity is unknown. Patients aged 18 to 65 had newly diagnosed hyperthyroidism that had lasted under 2 months. Orbital computed tomography and thyroid ultrasound, together with serum TRAb and thyroxine and clinical symptoms, were used for diagnoses. Germline CDR1 is SGHTA and CDR2 is FQGNSA. This CDR3 comprises 16 residues. V dropped 5 bases and J dropped 2 bases, with 17 bases sitting between them. It was RNA transcripts that yielded the amplified TCR beta CDR3 regions. Carried out on the TCR CDR3, a first-round RT-PCR used the HTBI primer set. TCRdb reanalysed the multiplex PCR reads using MiXCR and keeps one entry per CDR3 protein. The sample has approximately 500,000 distinct CDR3 sequences, 46% seen once.

The sample comprised peripheral blood or thyroid tissue (not recorded which). This clonotype originated in a woman under 30 with Graves' hyperthyroidism. This sequence joins TRBV7-2 and TRBJ2-3; D perhaps matches TRBD2 (6 bases). The DNA for the CDR3 is TGTGCCAGCAGCGACCCCCGGAGGGAGATCACAGATACGCAGTATTTT. Translation gives CASSDPRREITDTQYF.